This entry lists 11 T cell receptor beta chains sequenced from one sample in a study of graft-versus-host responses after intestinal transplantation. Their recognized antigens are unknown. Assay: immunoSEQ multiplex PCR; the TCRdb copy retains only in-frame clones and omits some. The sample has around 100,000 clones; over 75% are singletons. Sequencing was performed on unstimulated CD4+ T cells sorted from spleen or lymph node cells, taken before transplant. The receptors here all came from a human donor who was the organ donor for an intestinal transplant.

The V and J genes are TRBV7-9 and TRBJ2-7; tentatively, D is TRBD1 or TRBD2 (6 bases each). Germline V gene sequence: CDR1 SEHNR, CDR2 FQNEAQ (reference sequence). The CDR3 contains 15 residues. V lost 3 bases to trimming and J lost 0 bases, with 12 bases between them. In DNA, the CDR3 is TGTGCCAGCAGCTTGGAAGGGGGGAACTCCTACGAGCAGTACTTC. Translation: CASSLEGGNSYEQYF.

The CDR3 coding sequence is TGTGCCAGCGGTGGACAGGGAAGCAACATTCAGTACTTC. This gives the protein CASGGQGSNIQYF. This sequence joins TRBV25-1 and TRBJ2-4, with 8 bases lining up with TRBD1. After removal of 8 bases from V and 7 bases from J, the junction contained 7 bases not matched to a gene. The CDR3 length is 13 residues. In germline, CDR1 is MGHDK, CDR2 SYGVNS.

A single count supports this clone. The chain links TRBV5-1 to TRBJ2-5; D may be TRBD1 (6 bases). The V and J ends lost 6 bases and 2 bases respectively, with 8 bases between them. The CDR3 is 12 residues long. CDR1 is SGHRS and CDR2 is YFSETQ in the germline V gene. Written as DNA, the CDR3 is TGCGCCAGCAAACAGGGACAAGAGACCCAGTACTTC. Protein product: CASKQGQETQYF.

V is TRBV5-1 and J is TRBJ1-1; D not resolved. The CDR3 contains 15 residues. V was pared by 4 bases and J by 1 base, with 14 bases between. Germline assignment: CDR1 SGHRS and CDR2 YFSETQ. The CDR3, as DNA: TGCGCCAGCAGCCCCTTTCCGCACAGGAACACTGAAGCTTTCTTT. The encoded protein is CASSPFPHRNTEAFF. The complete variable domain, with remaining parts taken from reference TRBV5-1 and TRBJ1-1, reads KAGVTQTPRYLIKTRGQQVTLSCSPISGHRSVSWYQQTPGQGLQFLFEYFSETQRNKGNFPGRFSGRQFSNSRSEMNVSTLELGDSALYLCASSPFPHRNTEAFFGQGTRLTVV.

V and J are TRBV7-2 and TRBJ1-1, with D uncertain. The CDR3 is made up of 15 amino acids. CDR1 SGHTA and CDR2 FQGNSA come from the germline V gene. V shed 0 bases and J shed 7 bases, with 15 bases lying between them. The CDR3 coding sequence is TGTGCCAGCAGCTTAGCGCTCGGGAGAGGAGGTGAAGCTTTCTTT. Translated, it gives CASSLALGRGGEAFF. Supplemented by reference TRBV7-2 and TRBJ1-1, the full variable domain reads GAGVSQSPSNKVTEKGKDVELRCDPISGHTALYWYRQSLGQGLEFLIYFQGNSAPDKSGLPSDRFSAERTGGSVSTLTIQRTQQEDSAVYLCASSLALGRGGEAFFGQGTRLTVV.

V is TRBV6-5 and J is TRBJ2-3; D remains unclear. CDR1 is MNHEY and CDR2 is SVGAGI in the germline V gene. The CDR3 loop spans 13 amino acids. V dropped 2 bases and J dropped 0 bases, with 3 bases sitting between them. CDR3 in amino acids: CASSYTSTDTQYF. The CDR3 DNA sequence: TGTGCCAGCAGTTACACCAGCACAGATACGCAGTATTTT.

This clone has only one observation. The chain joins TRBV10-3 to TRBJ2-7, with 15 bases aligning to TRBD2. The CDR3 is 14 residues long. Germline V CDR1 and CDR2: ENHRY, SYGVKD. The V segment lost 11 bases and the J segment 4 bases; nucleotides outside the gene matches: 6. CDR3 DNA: TGTGCCGCCGGACTAGCGGGGGGGCTGTACGAGCAGTACTTC. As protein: CAAGLAGGLYEQYF.

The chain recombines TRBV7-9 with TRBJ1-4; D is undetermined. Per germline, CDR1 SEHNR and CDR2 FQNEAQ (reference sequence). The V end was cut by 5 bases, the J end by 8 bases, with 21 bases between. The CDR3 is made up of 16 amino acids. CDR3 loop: CASSPPFGVGGEKLFF. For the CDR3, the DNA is TGTGCCAGCAGCCCCCCATTCGGGGTAGGCGGAGAAAAACTGTTTTTT.

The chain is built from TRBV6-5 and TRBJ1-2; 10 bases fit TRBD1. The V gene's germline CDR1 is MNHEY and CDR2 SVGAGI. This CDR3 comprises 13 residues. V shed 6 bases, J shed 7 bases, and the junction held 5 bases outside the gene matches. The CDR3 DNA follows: TGTGCCAGCAGGGGGACAGGGGAGGCTGGCTACACCTTC. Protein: CASRGTGEAGYTF.

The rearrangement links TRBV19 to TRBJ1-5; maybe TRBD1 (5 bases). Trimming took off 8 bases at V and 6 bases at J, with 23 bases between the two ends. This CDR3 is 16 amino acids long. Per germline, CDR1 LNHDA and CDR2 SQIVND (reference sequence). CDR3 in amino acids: CASDPVAPRVAQPQHF. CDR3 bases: TGTGCCAGTGACCCCGTAGCCCCCAGGGTAGCTCAGCCCCAGCATTTT.

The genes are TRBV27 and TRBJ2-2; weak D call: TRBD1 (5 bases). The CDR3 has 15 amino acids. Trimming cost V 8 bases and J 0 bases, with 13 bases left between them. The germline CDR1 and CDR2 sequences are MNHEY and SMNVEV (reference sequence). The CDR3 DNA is TGTGCCAGCGCCGTAGGGGTCGCGAACACCGGGGAGCTGTTTTTT. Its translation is CASAVGVANTGELFF.